These 17 T cell receptor beta chains were all obtained from the same sample, sequenced in a study of CD8+CD57+ T cells in acquired aplastic anemia. The TCR beta profiling, which covered VDJ combination and CDR3 sequence, was carried out using genomic DNA as the template. TCRdb re-called the reads with MiXCR, one entry per CDR3 protein. Among hundreds of thousands of distinct CDR3 sequences listed, just under 70% were seen once. The sequencing input was sorted CD4+, CD8+, or CD8+CD57+ T cells (not recorded which) from PBMCs. Every receptor here comes from a human donor in good health, serving as a control.

This clonotype was counted many times. The chain combines TRBV5-4 with TRBJ2-7; D is possibly TRBD1 (6 bases). V was pared by 1 base and J by 2 bases, with 19 bases between. The CDR3 consists of 17 residues. Germline V gives CDR1 SGHNT, CDR2 YYREEE (reference sequence). The CDR3 sequence: CASSLFGGGGLTYEQYF. DNA for the CDR3: TGTGCCAGCAGCTTGTTTGGGGGTGGGGGCTTGACCTACGAGCAGTACTTC.

J is TRBJ2-3 and V is TRBV20-1; TRBD2 agrees at 8 bases. The CDR3 loop spans 14 amino acids. Germline CDR1 reads DFQATT; CDR2 reads SNEGSKA (reference sequence). The ends lost 8 bases at V and 3 bases at J; junction bases unmatched: 10. Here the CDR3 reads CSRTGGAVTDTQYF. DNA for the CDR3: TGCAGTCGAACGGGGGGGGCCGTAACAGATACGCAGTATTTT.

This clonotype was seen many times. V is TRBV12-3 or TRBV12-4 and J is TRBJ1-1; D not certain. The CDR3 loop spans 11 amino acids. The V and J ends lost 6 bases and 9 bases respectively, with 11 bases between them. The CDR3 region has the DNA TGTGCCAGCAGCCTAGCGGATAAAGCTTTCTTT. Its translation is CASSLADKAFF.

A word on this clonotype: The junction and the germline gene differ at one end; a read error may be behind it. CDR3 DNA sequence: TGTGCCAGCAGCTTAGGCCGACAGGGCGGCTACTACCAGCAGTACTTC. Its protein is CASSLGRQGGYYQQYF. The chain has TRBV7-2 and TRBJ2-7, with 7 bases aligning to TRBD1. The CDR3 contains 16 residues. Per germline, CDR1 SGHTA and CDR2 FQGNSA.

This clonotype was recorded many times. The gene calls are TRBV6-2 or TRBV6-3 and TRBJ1-1; 11 positions match TRBD1. Germline CDR1 reads MNHEY; CDR2 reads SVGEGT. The CDR3 is 13 amino acids. The V and J ends lost 6 bases and 5 bases, in that order; junction bases with no gene match: 2. CDR3 protein: CASRRDRGTEAFF. CDR3 nucleotides: TGTGCCAGCAGGCGGGACAGGGGGACTGAAGCTTTCTTT.

This clonotype was observed many times. The rearrangement joins TRBV7-3 to TRBJ2-5; possible D gene TRBD1, 5 bases. CDR3 length: 13 amino acids. V was trimmed by 2 bases and J by 1 base, leaving 5 bases between them. CDR1 and CDR2 (germline): SGHTA, FQGTGA. The chain's CDR3 is CASSLGAQETQYF. The CDR3 nucleotides read TGTGCCAGCAGCTTAGGGGCCCAAGAGACCCAGTACTTC.

On this clonotype: The junction differs from germline at one of its ends, possibly a read error. The chain joins TRBV7-6 to TRBJ2-7, with D possibly TRBD1 on 6 matching bases. This CDR3 spans 14 amino acids. The V gene's germline CDR1 is SGHVS and CDR2 FNYEAQ. The DNA of the CDR3 is TGTGCCAGCAGCTTGTACAGGGCAGGTGGCTACACCTTCTTC. This gives the protein CASSLYRAGGYTFF.

This clonotype was counted once. The J gene is TRBJ2-1, the V gene TRBV7-2; 12 bases are shared with TRBD2. Trimming removed 1 base from V and 8 bases from J; junction bases left unmatched: 3. The CDR3 covers 15 residues. Germline V CDR1 and CDR2: SGHTA, FQGNSA. In DNA, the CDR3 is TGTGCCAGCAGCTTAGACTCTAGCGGGGGGGATGAGCAGTTCTTC. Residues: CASSLDSSGGDEQFF. The full variable domain, rest sourced from reference TRBV7-2 and TRBJ2-1, is GAGVSQSPSNKVTEKGKDVELRCDPISGHTALYWYRQSLGQGLEFLIYFQGNSAPDKSGLPSDRFSAERTGGSVSTLTIQRTQQEDSAVYLCASSLDSSGGDEQFFGPGTRLTVL.

The V and J genes are TRBV9 and TRBJ1-3, with 7 bases identical to TRBD1. There are 15 residues in the CDR3. Germline trimming cut 0 bases from V and 0 bases from J; bases unmatched to any gene: 0. Germline V lookup: CDR1 SGDLS, CDR2 YYNGEE. In DNA, the CDR3 is TGTGCCAGCAGCGTAGGGGACAGCTCTGGAAACACCATATATTTT. Amino acid sequence: CASSVGDSSGNTIYF.

The chain recombines TRBV9 with TRBJ1-2; D gene uncertain. CDR1 is SGDLS and CDR2 is YYNGEE in the germline V gene. The V gene lost 4 bases and the J gene lost 11 bases, with 21 bases spanning the gap. This CDR3 has 14 residues. This CDR3 reads CASSQLRLAGIYTF. CDR3 nucleotides: TGTGCCAGCAGCCAATTGAGACTGGCCGGGATTTACACCTTC.

This clonotype was counted at least ten times. The CDR3 coding sequence is TGTGCCAGCAGCTCTTTACAGGGGTCTGGACAGCCCCAGCATTTT. This sequence encodes CASSSLQGSGQPQHF. The chain combines TRBV5-6 with TRBJ1-5; 7 nucleotides align to TRBD1. This CDR3 is built from 15 residues. Per the germline V gene, CDR1 is SGHDT and CDR2 is YYEEEE. Unmatched junction bases numbered 10, after V lost 3 bases and J lost 7 bases.

With regard to this clonotype: An end of the junction does not agree with germline; a read error may underlie this. V usage is TRBV19 and J usage is TRBJ1-1; the D is unclear. CDR3 size: 12 residues. Germline loops: CDR1 LNHDA, CDR2 SQIVND (reference sequence). Written as DNA, the CDR3 is TGTGCCAGCCGGACTTCCACCGCTGAGCCTTTTTTT. This sequence encodes CASRTSTAEPFF.

The V call is TRBV5-4, the J call TRBJ1-1; tentative D call: TRBD1 (5 bases). Germline lookup yields CDR1 SGHNT and CDR2 YYREEE (reference sequence). Between the trimmed V and J ends, which lost 4 bases and 3 bases, there was a span of 10 bases. This CDR3 is built from 13 residues. As DNA, the CDR3 is TGTGCCAGCAGCCACCAACAGGACACTGAAGCTTTCTTT. Amino acids: CASSHQQDTEAFF. The whole variable domain, remainder taken from reference TRBV5-4 and TRBJ1-1, is ETGVTQSPTHLIKTRGQQVTLRCSSQSGHNTVSWYQQALGQGPQFIFQYYREEENGRGNFPPRFSGLQFPNYSSELNVNALELDDSALYLCASSHQQDTEAFFGQGTRLTVV.

The CDR3 coding sequence is TGTGCCAGCAGCTTTGCTTCGGGGGGCGGTCATGGCTACCAGTACTTC. Encoded protein: CASSFASGGGHGYQYF. This chain links TRBV7-2 with TRBJ2-7, with D perhaps TRBD2 (7 bases). Germline loops: CDR1 SGHTA, CDR2 FQGNSA. V was shortened by 3 bases and J by 10 bases, with 25 bases between the two germline ends. This CDR3 has 16 amino acids.

This clonotype was observed many times. V usage is TRBV29-1 and J usage is TRBJ1-1, with unresolved D. The CDR3 contains 12 residues. The germline V gene encodes CDR1 SQVTM and CDR2 ANQGSEA. Trimming removed 6 bases at V and 8 bases at J, with 16 bases between. The CDR3 DNA reads as TGCAGCGTGGCGTCTAATGGTAGAGAAGCTTTCTTT. It translates to CSVASNGREAFF.

This clonotype was counted many times. J is TRBJ2-3 and V is TRBV18, with unresolved D. CDR3 length: 14 amino acids. Looked up from germline, CDR1 is KGHSH and CDR2 is LQKENI. V was shortened by 0 bases and J by 1 base, with 5 bases between the two germline ends. The CDR3 reads CASSPPSGTDTQYF. DNA for the CDR3: TGTGCCAGCTCACCACCGAGCGGCACAGATACGCAGTATTTT.

This clonotype has ten or more counts. This chain links TRBV20-1 with TRBJ2-3; D may be TRBD1 or TRBD2 (5 bases each). With 3 bases removed from V and 2 bases from J, the gap between germline ends came to 15 bases. The CDR3 spans 15 residues. CDR1 and CDR2 from the germline V gene are DFQATT and SNEGSKA (reference sequence). In DNA form, the CDR3 reads TGCAGTGCTAGGCCTAGGGACGTTTACACAGATACGCAGTATTTT. It codes for CSARPRDVYTDTQYF.